Included here is one T cell receptor beta chain sequence, with context. The trim removed 5 bases at V and 4 bases at J, leaving 7 bases unmatched. Per germline, CDR1 MNHNY and CDR2 SVGAGI (reference sequence). The length of the CDR3 is 16 residues. The data are from a study of blood T cell repertoires in COVID-19. Study overall: Both acute and convalescent COVID-19 samples were obtained from the United States, Italy and Spain.

As originally analysed: Amplification of reference gene primers provided the estimated nucleated cell counts. Repertoires were generated with immunoSEQ multiplex PCR, while TCRdb's copy carries only in-frame clones and drops some. Clone size and the V and J calls come from that table; the DNA yielded D and trimming. The table has some 400,000 clones, around 87% seen once; the top ten hold around 1.3%. Grouping used clinical history reported by participants in a survey and questionnaire. Recovered status in Cohort 3 required two negative PCRs, clearance, or symptom resolution. Sequences were obtained from PBMCs or T cells enriched from blood (not recorded which). The V gene is TRBV6-6, the J gene TRBJ2-1; 11 nucleotides line up with TRBD2. The receptor was derived from a man younger than 45 who had recovered from COVID-19. CDR3 residues: CASSALGTSGYNEQFF. DNA of the CDR3: TGTGCCAGCAGTGCCCTTGGGACTAGCGGTTACAATGAGCAGTTCTTC.